This entry describes one T cell receptor beta chain. Antigen unknown. The germline gives CDR1 SGHDT, CDR2 YYEEEE. Trimming removed 3 bases from V and 3 bases from J; junction bases left unmatched: 9. The CDR3 loop spans 16 amino acids. This sample was taken from a study of T cells in Graves' hyperthyroidism and ophthalmopathy. Findings and caveats of the study: In the analysis, a 13 V-J model separated ophthalmopathy from stable hyperthyroidism.

Patients were aged 18 to 65, had disease duration under 2 months, and had newly diagnosed hyperthyroidism. The TCR beta CDR3 regions underwent amplification using RNA transcripts as the source. The HTBI primer set was used in a first-round RT-PCR of the TCR CDR3. TCRdb re-called the multiplex PCR reads through MiXCR, storing one row per CDR3 protein. The sample has 300,000 to 500,000 distinct CDR3 sequences, approximately 15% seen once. Material for sequencing was blood. This clonotype was sampled from a woman between 25 and 40 years old with Graves' hyperthyroidism. This rearrangement joins TRBV5-6 to TRBJ1-1, with 9 bases fitting TRBD1. CDR3 residues: CASSSYTGGRDTEAFF. In DNA form, the CDR3 reads TGTGCCAGCAGCTCGTATACAGGGGGCCGGGACACTGAAGCTTTCTTT.